One sample yielded the 9 T cell receptor beta chains listed below, sequenced in a study of T-cell reconstitution after alpha-beta-depleted transplantation in children listed by TCRdb under 2016. Library creation used PCR. Sequencing was carried out with an Illumina HiSeq 2500. To normalize quantification of the TCRbeta repertoire, the TCR libraries were built with molecular barcoding that relied on unique molecular identifiers. Starting from the raw public reads, TCRdb applied fastp trimming at Q25, assembled clones with MiXCR and retained in-frame beta chains. All rows with the same CDR3 protein become a single entry with the most common DNA and genes. Recorded for this sample are 130,000 to 150,000 distinct CDR3 sequences; 8.8% of them occurred a single time. About a sixth of the sample is held by the ten biggest clonotypes. The treatment or condition label, read with the paper, signifies: allogeneic hematopoietic cell transplantation with graft depleted of TCRalphabeta T cells and CD19 B cells.

Source: PBMCs, mostly from graft donor cells, taken 180 days after TCRalphabeta/CD19-depleted stem cell transplant. These receptors all come from a female patient aged 2 to 10 who had a stem cell transplant for congenital amegakaryocytic thrombocytopenia, so the T cells may come from the graft donor.

This clonotype was recorded at least ten times. This chain joins TRBV10-3 and TRBJ2-1, with unresolved D. V was pared by 2 bases and J by 4 bases, with 9 bases between. Germline CDR1 is ENHRY and CDR2 is SYGVKD. This CDR3 contains 14 residues. The CDR3 sequence: CAISEGRFYNEQFF. As DNA, the CDR3 is TGTGCCATCAGTGAGGGTCGGTTTTACAATGAGCAGTTCTTC.

This clonotype was seen ten or more times. The V gene is TRBV20-1, the J gene TRBJ2-1, with 12 bases identical to TRBD2. J lost 1 base, V lost 6 bases, and 7 bases had no gene match. The CDR3 length is 16 residues. CDR1 is DFQATT, CDR2 SNEGSKA, per germline (reference sequence). The CDR3 bases are TGCAGTGCCAGCCCCCTAGCGGGAGGGTCCTACAATGAGCAGTTCTTC. Translating gives CSASPLAGGSYNEQFF.

This rearrangement joins TRBV29-1 to TRBJ1-1; 7 bases agree with TRBD1. Trimming at V came to 3 bases and at J to 8 bases, leaving 3 bases not matched to a gene. CDR3 size: 11 residues. Per germline, CDR1 SQVTM and CDR2 ANQGSEA. The CDR3 nucleotides read TGCAGCGTTGAGCCGGGACAGGAAGCTTTCTTT. Protein product: CSVEPGQEAFF.

V usage is TRBV18 and J usage is TRBJ1-6; D gene unclear. CDR3 length equals 16 residues. V was trimmed by 6 bases and J by 8 bases, leaving 20 bases between them. The V gene's germline CDR1 is KGHSH and CDR2 LQKENI. The CDR3 coding sequence is TGTGCCAGCTCGGAGAGTTCCTCGGGCCTGTATTCACCCCTCCACTTT. It is translated as CASSESSSGLYSPLHF.

This clonotype appeared a few times. The CDR3 is CASSHHTGTLSYEQYF. The CDR3, as DNA: TGTGCCAGCAGTCACCACACCGGGACTCTCTCCTACGAGCAGTACTTC. The chain employs TRBV12-3 or TRBV12-4 and TRBJ2-7, with D perhaps TRBD2 (6 bases). The CDR3 runs to 16 residues. The V end lost 5 bases, the J end lost 0 bases, and 17 bases lay between the germline ends.

On this clonotype: A much larger clone is a single base away; this may be a read error. The chain combines TRBV20-1 with TRBJ1-6, with TRBD1 identical over 7 bases. The germline CDR1 and CDR2 sequences are DFQATT and SNEGSKA (reference sequence). CDR3 length equals 13 residues. The CDR3 nucleotides are TGCGGTGCTAGGACAGGAGGGAGTTCACCCCTCCACTTT. Protein product: CGARTGGSSPLHF.

This clonotype occurred many times. V and J are TRBV7-2 and TRBJ2-2; possibly TRBD1 or TRBD2 for D (5 bases each). The germline gives CDR1 SGHTA, CDR2 FQGNSA. Trimming removed 1 base at V and 4 bases at J, with 13 bases between. The CDR3 runs 16 residues. The CDR3 DNA sequence: TGTGCCAGCAGCTTAGGAACGGGACCGACCACCGGGGAGCTGTTTTTT. Its translation is CASSLGTGPTTGELFF. Full variable domain (outside the CDR3, taken from reference TRBV7-2 and TRBJ2-2): GAGVSQSPSNKVTEKGKDVELRCDPISGHTALYWYRQSLGQGLEFLIYFQGNSAPDKSGLPSDRFSAERTGGSVSTLTIQRTQQEDSAVYLCASSLGTGPTTGELFFGEGSRLTVL.

The sample holds a few counts of this clonotype. The chain combines TRBV5-1 with TRBJ2-3; D remains unclear. CDR1 is SGHRS and CDR2 is YFSETQ in the germline V gene. The CDR3 consists of 14 residues. V was trimmed by 1 base and J by 2 bases, leaving 8 bases between them. The chain's CDR3 is CASSLSTTTDTQYF. CDR3 coding DNA: TGCGCCAGCAGCTTGTCTACTACCACAGATACGCAGTATTTT.

This clonotype was seen repeatedly, ten times or more. CDR3 amino acids: CSANPAGGVNNEQFF. The CDR3 DNA follows: TGCAGTGCTAACCCCGCGGGGGGTGTCAACAATGAGCAGTTCTTC. V and J are TRBV20-1 and TRBJ2-1; TRBD2 agrees at 8 bases. Per the germline V gene, CDR1 is DFQATT and CDR2 is SNEGSKA (reference sequence). This CDR3 spans 15 amino acids. V shed 4 bases, J shed 5 bases, and the junction held 10 bases outside the gene matches.